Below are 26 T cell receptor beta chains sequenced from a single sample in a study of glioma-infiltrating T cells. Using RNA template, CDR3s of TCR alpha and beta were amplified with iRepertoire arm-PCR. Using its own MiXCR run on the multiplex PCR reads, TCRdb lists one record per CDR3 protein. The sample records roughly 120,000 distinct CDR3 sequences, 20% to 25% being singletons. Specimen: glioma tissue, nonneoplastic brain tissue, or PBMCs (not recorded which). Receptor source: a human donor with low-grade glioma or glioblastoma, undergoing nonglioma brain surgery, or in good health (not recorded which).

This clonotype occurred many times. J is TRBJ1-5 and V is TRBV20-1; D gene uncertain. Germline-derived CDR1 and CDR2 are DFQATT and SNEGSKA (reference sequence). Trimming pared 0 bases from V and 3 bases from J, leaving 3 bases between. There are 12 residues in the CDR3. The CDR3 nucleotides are TGCAGTGCTAGAGACCCCAATCAGCCCCAGCATTTT. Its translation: CSARDPNQPQHF.

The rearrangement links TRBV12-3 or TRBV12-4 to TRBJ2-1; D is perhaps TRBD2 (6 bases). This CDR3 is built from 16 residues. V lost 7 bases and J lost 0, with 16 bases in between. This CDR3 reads CASKSIAESSYNEQFF. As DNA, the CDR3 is TGTGCCAGCAAATCTATAGCGGAGAGCTCCTACAATGAGCAGTTCTTC.

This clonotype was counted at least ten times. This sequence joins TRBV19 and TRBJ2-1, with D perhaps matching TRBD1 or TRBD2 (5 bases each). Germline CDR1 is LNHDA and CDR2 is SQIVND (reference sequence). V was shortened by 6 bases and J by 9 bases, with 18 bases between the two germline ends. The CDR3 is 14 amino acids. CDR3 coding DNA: TGTGCCAGTAGCTGGGGACCCGGCGCTCTTGAGCAGTTCTTC. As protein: CASSWGPGALEQFF. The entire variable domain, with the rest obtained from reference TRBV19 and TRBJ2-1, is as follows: DGGITQSPKYLFRKEGQNVTLSCEQNLNHDAMYWYRQDPGQGLRLIYYSQIVNDFQKGDIAEGYSVSREKKESFPLTVTSAQKNPTAFYLCASSWGPGALEQFFGPGTRLTVL.

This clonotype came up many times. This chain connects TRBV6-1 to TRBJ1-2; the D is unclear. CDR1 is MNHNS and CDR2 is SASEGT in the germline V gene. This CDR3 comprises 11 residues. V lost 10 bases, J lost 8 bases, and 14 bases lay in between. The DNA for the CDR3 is TGTGCCACCGGGGAAGTCAGAGGCTACACCTTC. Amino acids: CATGEVRGYTF.

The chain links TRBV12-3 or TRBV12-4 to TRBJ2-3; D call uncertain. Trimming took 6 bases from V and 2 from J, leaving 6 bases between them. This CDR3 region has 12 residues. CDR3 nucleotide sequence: TGTGCCAGCAGGGTATTCACAGATACGCAGTATTTT. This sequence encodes CASRVFTDTQYF.

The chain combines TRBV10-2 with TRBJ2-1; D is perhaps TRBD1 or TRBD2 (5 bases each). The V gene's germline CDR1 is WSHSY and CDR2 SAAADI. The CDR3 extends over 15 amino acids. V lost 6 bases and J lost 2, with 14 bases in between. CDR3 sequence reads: CASSLGTPTYNEQFF. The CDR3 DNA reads TGCGCCAGCAGCCTCGGGACCCCAACCTACAATGAGCAGTTCTTC.

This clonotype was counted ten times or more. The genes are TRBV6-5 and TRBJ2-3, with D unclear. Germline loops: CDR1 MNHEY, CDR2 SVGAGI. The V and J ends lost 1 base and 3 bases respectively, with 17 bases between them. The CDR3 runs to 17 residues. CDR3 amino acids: CASSYLQKKGLTDTQYF. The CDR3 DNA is TGTGCCAGCAGTTACTTGCAGAAAAAAGGGCTAACAGATACGCAGTATTTT.

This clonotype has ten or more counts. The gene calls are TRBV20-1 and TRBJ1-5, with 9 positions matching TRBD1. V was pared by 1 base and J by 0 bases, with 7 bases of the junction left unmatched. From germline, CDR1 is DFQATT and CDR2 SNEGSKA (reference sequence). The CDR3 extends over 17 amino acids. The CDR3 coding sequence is TGCAGTGCTAGAGCCGGAGACAGGGGGTTTAGCAATCAGCCCCAGCATTTT. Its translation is CSARAGDRGFSNQPQHF.

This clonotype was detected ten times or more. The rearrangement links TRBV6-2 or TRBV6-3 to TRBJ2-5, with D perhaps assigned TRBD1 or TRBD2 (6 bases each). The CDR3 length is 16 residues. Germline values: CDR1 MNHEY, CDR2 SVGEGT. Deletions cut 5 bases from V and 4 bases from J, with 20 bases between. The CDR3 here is CASSQHRGGQGETQYF. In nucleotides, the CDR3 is TGTGCCAGCAGTCAACATCGAGGGGGGCAAGGAGAGACCCAGTACTTC.

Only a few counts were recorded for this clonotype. The CDR3 DNA follows: TGCGCCAGCAGCCAAGGGGACAGGGGATGGGCCGGGGAGCTGTTTTTT. It yields the protein CASSQGDRGWAGELFF. The gene calls are TRBV4-1 and TRBJ2-2; 10 bases agree with TRBD1. The CDR3 runs to 16 residues. Germline-derived CDR1 and CDR2 are MGHRA and YSYEKL. The trim removed 1 base at V and 6 bases at J, leaving 5 bases unmatched.

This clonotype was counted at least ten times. DNA for the CDR3: TGTGCCAGCAGTCACTACTACGAGCAGTACTTC. Its translation: CASSHYYEQYF. The rearrangement joins TRBV6-1 to TRBJ2-7; D uncertain. Trimming removed 5 bases from V and 3 bases from J, with 5 bases in between. The CDR3 is made up of 11 amino acids. CDR1 and CDR2 (germline): MNHNS, SASEGT.

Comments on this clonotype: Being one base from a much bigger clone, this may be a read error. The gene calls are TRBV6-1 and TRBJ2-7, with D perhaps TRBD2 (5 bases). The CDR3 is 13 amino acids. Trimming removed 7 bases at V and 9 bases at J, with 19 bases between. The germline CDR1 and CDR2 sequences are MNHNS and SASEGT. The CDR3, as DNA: TGTGCCAGCAATTTTATCGGGGTCCACGGGCAGTACTTC. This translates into CASNFIGVHGQYF.

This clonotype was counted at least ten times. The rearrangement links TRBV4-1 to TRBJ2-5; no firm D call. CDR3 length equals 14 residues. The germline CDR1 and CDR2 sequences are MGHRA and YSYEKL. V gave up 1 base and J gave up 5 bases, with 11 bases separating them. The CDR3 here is CASSQVMTPETQYF. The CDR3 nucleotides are TGCGCCAGCAGCCAAGTGATGACGCCGGAGACCCAGTACTTC.

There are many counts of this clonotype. The CDR3 reads CSAPNWGMRGPAYEQYF. DNA for the CDR3: TGCAGTGCGCCCAACTGGGGAATGAGGGGTCCAGCCTACGAGCAGTACTTC. The genes are TRBV20-1 and TRBJ2-7, with D perhaps being TRBD1 or TRBD2 (5 bases each). The CDR3 runs to 17 residues. Trimming shortened V by 6 bases and J by 2 bases, and 26 bases separated the two germline ends. Germline V CDR1 and CDR2: DFQATT, SNEGSKA (reference sequence).

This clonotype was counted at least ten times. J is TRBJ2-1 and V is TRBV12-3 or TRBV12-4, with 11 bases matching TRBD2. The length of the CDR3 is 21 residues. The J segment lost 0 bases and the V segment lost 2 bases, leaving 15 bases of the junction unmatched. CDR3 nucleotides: TGTGCCAGCAGTTTATTCTTCTTTACTAGCGGGAGAAACCGCTCCTACAATGAGCAGTTCTTC. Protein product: CASSLFFFTSGRNRSYNEQFF.

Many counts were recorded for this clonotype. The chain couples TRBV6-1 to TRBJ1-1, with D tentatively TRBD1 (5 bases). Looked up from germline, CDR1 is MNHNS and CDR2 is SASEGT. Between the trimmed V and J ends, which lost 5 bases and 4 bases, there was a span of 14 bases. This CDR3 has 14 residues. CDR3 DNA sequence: TGTGCCAGCAGTCCGGGACTGTCCTCCACTGAAGCTTTCTTT. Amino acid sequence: CASSPGLSSTEAFF.

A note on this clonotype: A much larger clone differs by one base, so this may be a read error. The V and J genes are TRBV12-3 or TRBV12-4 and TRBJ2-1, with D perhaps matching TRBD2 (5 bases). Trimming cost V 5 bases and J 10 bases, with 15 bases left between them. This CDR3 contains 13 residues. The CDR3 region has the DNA TGTGCCAGCAGTCAAAGCGGCCTTCTGGAGCAGTTCTTC. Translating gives CASSQSGLLEQFF.

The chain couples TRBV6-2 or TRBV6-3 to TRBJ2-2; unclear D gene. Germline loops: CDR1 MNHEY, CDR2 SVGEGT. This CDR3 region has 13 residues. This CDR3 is CVSSFSHTGELFF. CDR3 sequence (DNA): TGTGTTAGCAGTTTCAGTCACACCGGGGAGCTGTTTTTT.

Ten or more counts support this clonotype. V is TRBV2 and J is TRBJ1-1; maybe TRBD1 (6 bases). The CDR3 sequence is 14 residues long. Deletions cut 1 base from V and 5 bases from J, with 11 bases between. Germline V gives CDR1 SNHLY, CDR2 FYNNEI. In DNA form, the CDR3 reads TGTGCCAGCAGTGAAGGTAGGGGGAGGACTGAAGCTTTCTTT. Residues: CASSEGRGRTEAFF. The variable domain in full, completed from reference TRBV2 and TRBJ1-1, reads EPEVTQTPSHQVTQMGQEVILRCVPISNHLYFYWYRQILGQKVEFLVSFYNNEISEKSEIFDDQFSVERPDGSNFTLKIRSTKLEDSAMYFCASSEGRGRTEAFFGQGTRLTVV.

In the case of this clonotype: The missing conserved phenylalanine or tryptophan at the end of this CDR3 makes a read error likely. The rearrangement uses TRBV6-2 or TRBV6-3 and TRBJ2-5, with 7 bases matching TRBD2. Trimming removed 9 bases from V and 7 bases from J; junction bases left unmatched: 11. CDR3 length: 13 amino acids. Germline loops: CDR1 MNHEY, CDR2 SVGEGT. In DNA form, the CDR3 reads TGTGCCAGTCGGACCAGCGGGAAAGGGACCCAGTACTAC. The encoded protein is CASRTSGKGTQYY.

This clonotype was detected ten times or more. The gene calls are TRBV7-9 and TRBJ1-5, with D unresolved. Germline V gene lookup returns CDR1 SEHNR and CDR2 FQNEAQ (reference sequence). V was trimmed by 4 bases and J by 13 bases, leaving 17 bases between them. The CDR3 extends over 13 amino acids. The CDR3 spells CASSSGWYSEQHF. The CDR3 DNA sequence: TGTGCCAGCAGCTCCGGATGGTACAGCGAACAGCATTTT. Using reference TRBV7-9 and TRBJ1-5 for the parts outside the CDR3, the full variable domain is DTGVSQNPRHKITKRGQNVTFRCDPISEHNRLYWYRQTLGQGPEFLTYFQNEAQLEKSRLLSDRFSAERPKGSFSTLEIQRTEQGDSAMYLCASSSGWYSEQHFGDGTRLSIL.

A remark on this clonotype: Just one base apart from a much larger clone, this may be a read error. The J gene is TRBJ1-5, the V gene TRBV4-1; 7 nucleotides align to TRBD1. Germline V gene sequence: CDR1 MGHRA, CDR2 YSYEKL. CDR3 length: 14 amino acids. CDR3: CASSATGERQPQDF. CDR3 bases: TGCGCCAGCAGCGCAACAGGGGAGAGGCAGCCCCAGGATTTT.

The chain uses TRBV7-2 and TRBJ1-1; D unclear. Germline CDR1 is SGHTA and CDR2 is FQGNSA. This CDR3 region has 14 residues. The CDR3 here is CATSSPTPNTEAFF. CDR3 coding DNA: TGTGCTACCAGCTCACCAACCCCTAACACTGAAGCTTTCTTT.

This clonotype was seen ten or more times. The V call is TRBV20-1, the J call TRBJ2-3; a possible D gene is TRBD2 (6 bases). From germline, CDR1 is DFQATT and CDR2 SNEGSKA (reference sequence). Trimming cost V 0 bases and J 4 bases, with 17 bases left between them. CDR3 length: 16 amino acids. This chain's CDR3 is CSAREGGMRVADTQYF. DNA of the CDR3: TGCAGTGCTAGAGAAGGAGGGATGCGGGTGGCAGATACGCAGTATTTT.

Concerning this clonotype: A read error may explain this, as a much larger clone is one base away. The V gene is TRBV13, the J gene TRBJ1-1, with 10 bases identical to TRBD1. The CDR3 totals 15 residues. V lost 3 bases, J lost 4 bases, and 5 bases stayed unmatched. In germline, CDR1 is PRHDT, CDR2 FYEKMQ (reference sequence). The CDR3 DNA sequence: TGTGCCAGCAGCTTTGACAGGGGGCCGAGCACTGAAGCTTTCTTT. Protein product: CASSFDRGPSTEAFF.

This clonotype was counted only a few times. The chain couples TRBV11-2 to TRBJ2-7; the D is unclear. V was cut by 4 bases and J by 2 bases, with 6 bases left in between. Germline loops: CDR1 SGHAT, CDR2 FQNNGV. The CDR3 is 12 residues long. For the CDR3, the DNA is TGTGCCAGCAGCTCTAGGGCCTACGAGCAGTACTTC. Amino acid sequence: CASSSRAYEQYF.